This T cell receptor beta chain was recorded in a study of technical replicates of blood from several donors (dated by TCRdb to about 2017). A note on this clone: Its antigen specificity is not known. Base qualities are not at hand, and no much larger clone is one base apart.

Library preparation employed the immunoSEQ multiplex PCR assay. TCRdb retrieved this table from immuneACCESS and kept in-frame rearrangements only. Not all clones are present; in checked studies, unresolved V genes account for under half, and no reason is known for the remainder. This sample has fewer than 95,000 clones in its table, and 90% to 95% of those were observed once. Around 0.25% of the sample comes from the top ten. From the cysteine through the phenylalanine, the CDR3 covers 15 amino acids. This entry keeps only the CDR3 DNA: 45 bases, framed from base 1. The junction shows trimming of 6 bases on V and 3 bases on J, plus 15 bases between the germline ends. As encoded in the germline V gene, CDR1 is SNHLY while CDR2 is FYNNEI.

This clonotype was sampled from a human donor in good health. The chain uses TRBV2 and TRBJ2-1; the D gene cannot be named for sure. Sequencing was carried out using T cells isolated from PBMCs. The base sequence is TGTGCCAGCAGCCTTCCAGAGGTATACTACAATGAGCAGTTCTTC. The translation is CASSLPEVYYNEQFF.